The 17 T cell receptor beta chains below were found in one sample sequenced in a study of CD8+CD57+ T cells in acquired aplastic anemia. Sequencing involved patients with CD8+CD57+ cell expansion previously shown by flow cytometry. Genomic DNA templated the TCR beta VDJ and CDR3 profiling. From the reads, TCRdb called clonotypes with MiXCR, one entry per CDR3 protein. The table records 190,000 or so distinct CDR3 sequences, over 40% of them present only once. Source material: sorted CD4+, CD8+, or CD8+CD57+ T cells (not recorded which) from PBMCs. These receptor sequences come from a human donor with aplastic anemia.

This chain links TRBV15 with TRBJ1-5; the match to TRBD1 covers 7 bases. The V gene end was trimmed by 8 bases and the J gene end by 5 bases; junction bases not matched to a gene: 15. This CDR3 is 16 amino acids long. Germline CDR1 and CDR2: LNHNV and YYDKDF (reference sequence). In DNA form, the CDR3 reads TGTGCCACCTCTTCGCTACAGGGGCGGGGGGATCAGCCCCAGCATTTT. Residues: CATSSLQGRGDQPQHF.

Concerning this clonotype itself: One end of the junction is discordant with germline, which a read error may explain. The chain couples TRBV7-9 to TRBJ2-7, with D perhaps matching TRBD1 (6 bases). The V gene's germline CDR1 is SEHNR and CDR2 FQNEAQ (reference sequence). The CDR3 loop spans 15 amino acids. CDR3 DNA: TGCGCCAGCAGCTCTCCTCGACAGGCGGACTACGAGCAGTACTTC. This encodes CASSSPRQADYEQYF.

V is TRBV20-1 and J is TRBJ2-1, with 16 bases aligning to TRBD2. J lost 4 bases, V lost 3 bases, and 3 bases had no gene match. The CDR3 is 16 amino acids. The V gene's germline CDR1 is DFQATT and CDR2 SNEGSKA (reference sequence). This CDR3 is CSASTGLAGGYNEQFF. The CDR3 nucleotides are TGCAGTGCTAGTACGGGACTAGCGGGGGGGTACAATGAGCAGTTCTTC.

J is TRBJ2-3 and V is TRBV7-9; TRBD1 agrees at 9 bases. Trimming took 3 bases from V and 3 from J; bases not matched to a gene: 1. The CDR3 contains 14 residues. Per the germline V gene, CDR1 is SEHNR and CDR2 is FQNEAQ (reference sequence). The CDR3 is CASSFGTGTDTQYF. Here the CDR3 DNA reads TGTGCCAGCAGCTTCGGGACAGGGACAGATACGCAGTATTTT.

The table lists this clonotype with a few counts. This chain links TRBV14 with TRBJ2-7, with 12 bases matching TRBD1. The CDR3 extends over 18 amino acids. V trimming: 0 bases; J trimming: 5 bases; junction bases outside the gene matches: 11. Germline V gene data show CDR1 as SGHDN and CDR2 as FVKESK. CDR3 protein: CASSQDRGSGTGGDEQYF. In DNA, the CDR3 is TGTGCCAGCAGCCAAGATCGGGGATCGGGGACAGGGGGCGACGAGCAGTACTTC.

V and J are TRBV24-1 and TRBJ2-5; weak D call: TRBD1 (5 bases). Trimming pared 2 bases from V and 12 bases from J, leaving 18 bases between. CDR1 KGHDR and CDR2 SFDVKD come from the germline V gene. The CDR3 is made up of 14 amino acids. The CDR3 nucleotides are TGTGCCACCAGTGATTCCACGTTTTGGACAAGAAAGTACTTC. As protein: CATSDSTFWTRKYF.

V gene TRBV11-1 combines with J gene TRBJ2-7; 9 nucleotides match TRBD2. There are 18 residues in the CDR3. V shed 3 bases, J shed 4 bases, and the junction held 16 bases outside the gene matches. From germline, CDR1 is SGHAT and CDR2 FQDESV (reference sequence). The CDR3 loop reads CASSFSSGGQDRAYEQYF. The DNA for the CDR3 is TGTGCCAGCAGCTTTTCGAGCGGGGGGCAAGACAGGGCGTACGAGCAGTACTTC.

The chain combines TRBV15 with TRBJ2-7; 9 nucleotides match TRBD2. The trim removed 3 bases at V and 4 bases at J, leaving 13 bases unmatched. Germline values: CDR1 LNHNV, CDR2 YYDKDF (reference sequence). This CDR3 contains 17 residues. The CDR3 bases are TGTGCCACCAGCAGTGAGTCTTCCGGGACTAGCTATTACGAGCAGTACTTC. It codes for CATSSESSGTSYYEQYF.

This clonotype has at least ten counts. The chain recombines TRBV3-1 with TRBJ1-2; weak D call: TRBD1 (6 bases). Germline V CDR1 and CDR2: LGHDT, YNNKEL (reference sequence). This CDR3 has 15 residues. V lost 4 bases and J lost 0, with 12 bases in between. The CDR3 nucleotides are TGTGCCAGCAGCCGCGCTAGGGGGACTAACTATGGCTACACCTTC. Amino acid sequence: CASSRARGTNYGYTF.

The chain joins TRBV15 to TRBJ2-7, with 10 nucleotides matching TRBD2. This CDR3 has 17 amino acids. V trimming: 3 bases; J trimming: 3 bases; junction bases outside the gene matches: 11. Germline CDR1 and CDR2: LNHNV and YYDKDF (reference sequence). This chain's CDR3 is CATSSSLAGALGYEQYF. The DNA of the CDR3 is TGTGCCACCAGCAGTTCCCTAGCGGGGGCCCTTGGCTACGAGCAGTACTTC.

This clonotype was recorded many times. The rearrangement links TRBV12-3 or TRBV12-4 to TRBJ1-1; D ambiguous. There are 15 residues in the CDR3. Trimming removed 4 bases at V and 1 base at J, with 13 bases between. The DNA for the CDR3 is TGTGCCAGCAGTTGGGTGACGGACTCGAACACTGAAGCTTTCTTT. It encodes CASSWVTDSNTEAFF.

The CDR3 coding sequence is TGCGCCAGCAGCCAAGATGGGGCGGGAGGCCCCGACGAGCAGTACTTC. Protein sequence: CASSQDGAGGPDEQYF. The chain joins TRBV4-3 to TRBJ2-7, with 8 nucleotides matching TRBD2. The CDR3 is 16 residues long. Per germline, CDR1 LGHNA and CDR2 YSLEER. The ends lost 0 bases at V and 5 bases at J; junction bases unmatched: 9.

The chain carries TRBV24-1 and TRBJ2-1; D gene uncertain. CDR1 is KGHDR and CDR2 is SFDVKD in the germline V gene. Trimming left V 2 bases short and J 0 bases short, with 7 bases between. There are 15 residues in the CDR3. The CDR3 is CATSDSYGSYNEQFF. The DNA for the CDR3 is TGTGCCACCAGTGATTCGTACGGCTCCTACAATGAGCAGTTCTTC.

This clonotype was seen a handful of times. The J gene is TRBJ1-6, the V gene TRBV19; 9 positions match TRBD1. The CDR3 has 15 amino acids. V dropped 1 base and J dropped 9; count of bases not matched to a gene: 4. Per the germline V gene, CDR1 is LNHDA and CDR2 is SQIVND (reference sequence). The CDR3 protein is CASSIGQGVGSPLHF. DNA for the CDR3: TGTGCCAGTAGTATAGGACAGGGGGTTGGTTCACCCCTCCACTTT.

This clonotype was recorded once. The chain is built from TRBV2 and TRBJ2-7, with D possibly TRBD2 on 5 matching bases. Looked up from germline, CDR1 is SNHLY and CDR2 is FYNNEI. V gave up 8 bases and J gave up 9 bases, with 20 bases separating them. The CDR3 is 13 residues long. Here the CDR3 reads CASVRGISDVQYF. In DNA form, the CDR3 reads TGTGCCAGCGTGAGAGGGATCTCGGACGTGCAGTACTTC.

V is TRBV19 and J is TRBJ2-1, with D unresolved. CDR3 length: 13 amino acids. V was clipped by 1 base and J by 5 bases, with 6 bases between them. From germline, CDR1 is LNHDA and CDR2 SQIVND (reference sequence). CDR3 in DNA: TGTGCCAGTAGTATAGTACTGAACAATGAGCAGTTCTTC. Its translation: CASSIVLNNEQFF.

The CDR3 bases are TGTGCCAGCAGCTTGGGCCCTGAGGACGAGCAGTACTTC. Protein sequence: CASSLGPEDEQYF. The chain uses TRBV5-4 and TRBJ2-7; no clear D. The CDR3 extends over 13 amino acids. In germline, CDR1 is SGHNT, CDR2 YYREEE (reference sequence). Trimming took off 0 bases at V and 5 bases at J, with 9 bases between the two ends.